This T cell receptor (beta chain) was obtained from a study of shared clonotypes between healthy human individuals. In the study overall: Aged 18 to 49, the donors were a couple of women and three men.

All donors were healthy HIV-negative adults lacking recent acute infections or vaccinations. This clone was seen ten or more times. The CDR3 spans 15 residues. In germline, CDR1 is MDHEN, CDR2 SYDVKM. The V end lost 5 bases, the J end lost 0 bases, and 8 bases lay between the germline ends. Clones were sequenced by immunoSEQ multiplex PCR, and TCRdb holds only the in-frame ones, with some missing. The table lists about a million clones, over 75% of them singletons. The TCR originated in a man aged 18 to 29 in good health. The source material was memory CD4+ T cells sorted from blood. Subset given: CD45RA-negative fraction. The rearrangement uses TRBV28 and TRBJ2-6; D perhaps matches TRBD1 (5 bases). The CDR3 region has the DNA TGTGCCAGCAGTCCAGGGAACTCTGGGGCCAACGTCCTGACTTTC. Encoded protein: CASSPGNSGANVLTF.